The rows below give T cell receptor beta chains drawn from one sample of a study of blood T cell repertoires in COVID-19. Data came from immunoSEQ multiplex PCR; TCRdb stores just in-frame clones and leaves some out. The table has fewer than 100,000 clones, around 83% seen once; the top ten hold 27%. Material: peripheral blood. Receptor source: a human donor in a cohort sampled during active COVID-19. Both conserved end residues are part of each CDR3. D genes are given only for firm matches. Rows give clone size only sometimes, using once, few, many, or a class for an expanded clone.

d_gene	v_gene	j_gene	abundance	CDR3nt	CDR3aa
.	TRBV2	TRBJ2-7	.	TGTGCCAGCATAACATTCCCCTACGAGCAGTACTTC	CASITFPYEQYF
.	TRBV7-7	TRBJ2-7	.	TGTGCCAGCAGCTTTCCCTGGACAGACTCCTATGAGCAGTACTTC	CASSFPWTDSYEQYF
TRBD2	TRBV3-1/TRBV3-2	TRBJ2-2	.	TGTGCCAGCAGCCAAGACCTCCAGGGACTAGCGGGGGGGACCGGGGAGCTGTTTTTT	CASSQDLQGLAGGTGELFF
.	TRBV5-1	TRBJ1-4	.	TGCGCCAGCGCGGGGTTTAATGAAAAACTGTTTTTT	CASAGFNEKLFF
.	TRBV2	TRBJ1-6	.	TGTGCCAGCTCTGGGTGGATCCCGGGTAATTCACCCCTCCACTTT	CASSGWIPGNSPLHF
.	TRBV7-9	TRBJ1-3	.	TGTGCCAGCAGCTTAGCCCAAGCAGGGAAAGGAAACACCATATATTTT	CASSLAQAGKGNTIYF
.	TRBV27	TRBJ1-2	.	TGTGCCAGCAGTTCTCTAGGACTGGACTATGGCTACACCTTC	CASSSLGLDYGYTF
.	TRBV7-3	TRBJ2-7	.	TGTGCCAGCAGCTTAAAATCCGGGGTCAGCGAGCAGTACTTC	CASSLKSGVSEQYF
TRBD2	TRBV19	TRBJ2-1	.	TGTGCCAGTAGCCCCGTTGGGCGGGGGGGTTACAATGAGCAGTTCTTC	CASSPVGRGGYNEQFF
TRBD1	TRBV6-6	TRBJ1-1	.	TGTGCCAGCAGTATAGACAGGGCGGACACTGAAGCTTTCTTT	CASSIDRADTEAFF
TRBD1	TRBV6-5	TRBJ1-1	once	TGTGCCTGTAAACCGGGACAGGGGGCGAACACTGAAGCTTTCTTT	CACKPGQGANTEAFF
.	TRBV5-1	TRBJ1-1	.	TGCGCCAGCAGGGGAGATGGCACTGAAGCTTTCTTT	CASRGDGTEAFF
TRBD1	TRBV11-2	TRBJ2-1	once	TGTGCCAGCAGCTTAGTCCGGACAGGGGGTAATGAGCAGTTCTTC	CASSLVRTGGNEQFF
.	TRBV6-5	TRBJ2-7	.	TGTACCAGCAGTTACTCGGGGGACAGCTCCTACGAGCAGTACTTC	CTSSYSGDSSYEQYF
TRBD1	TRBV7-6	TRBJ2-2	.	TGTGCCAGCAGCTTGGTACAGGGGGCATCCGGGGAGCTGTTTTTT	CASSLVQGASGELFF
TRBD1	TRBV2	TRBJ1-4	.	TGTGCCAGCAGTGTACAGGGGTATAATGAAAAACTGTTTTTT	CASSVQGYNEKLFF
TRBD1	TRBV30	TRBJ1-4	.	TGTGCCTGGGGGGGCCGTCCCGGGACAGGGACTGATGAAAAACTGTTTTTT	CAWGGRPGTGTDEKLFF
TRBD1	TRBV5-4	TRBJ2-7	.	TGTGCCAGCAGAAACCGCGACAGGGAGTACGAGCAGTACTTC	CASRNRDREYEQYF
TRBD2	TRBV18	TRBJ2-3	.	TGTGCCAGCTCACCACTGAGCGGGGGGGACTCAGATACGCAGTATTTT	CASSPLSGGDSDTQYF
TRBD1	TRBV2	TRBJ2-7	.	TGTGCCAGCGAGGGGGACAGGCTCAACGAGCAGTACTTC	CASEGDRLNEQYF
TRBD1	TRBV7-6	TRBJ1-3	.	TGTGCCAGCAGCTTACGGCCGGACAGGGTCTCGGGAAACACCATATATTTT	CASSLRPDRVSGNTIYF
TRBD1	TRBV4-1	TRBJ2-7	.	TGCGCCAGCAGCCCGGGACAGGAGCCCTACGAGCAGTACTTC	CASSPGQEPYEQYF